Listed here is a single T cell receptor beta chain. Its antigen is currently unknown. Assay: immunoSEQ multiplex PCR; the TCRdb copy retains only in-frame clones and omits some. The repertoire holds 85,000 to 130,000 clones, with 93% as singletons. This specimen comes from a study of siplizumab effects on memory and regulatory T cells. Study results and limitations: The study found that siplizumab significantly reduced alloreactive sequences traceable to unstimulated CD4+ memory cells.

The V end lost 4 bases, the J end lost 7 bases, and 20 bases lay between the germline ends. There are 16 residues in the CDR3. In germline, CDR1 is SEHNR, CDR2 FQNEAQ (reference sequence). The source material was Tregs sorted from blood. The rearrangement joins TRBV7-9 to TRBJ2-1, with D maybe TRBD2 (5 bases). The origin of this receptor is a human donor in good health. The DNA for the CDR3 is TGTGCCAGCAGCTCCCTCCGGGCCCTCACGGGGAATGAGCAGTTCTTC. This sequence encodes CASSSLRALTGNEQFF.